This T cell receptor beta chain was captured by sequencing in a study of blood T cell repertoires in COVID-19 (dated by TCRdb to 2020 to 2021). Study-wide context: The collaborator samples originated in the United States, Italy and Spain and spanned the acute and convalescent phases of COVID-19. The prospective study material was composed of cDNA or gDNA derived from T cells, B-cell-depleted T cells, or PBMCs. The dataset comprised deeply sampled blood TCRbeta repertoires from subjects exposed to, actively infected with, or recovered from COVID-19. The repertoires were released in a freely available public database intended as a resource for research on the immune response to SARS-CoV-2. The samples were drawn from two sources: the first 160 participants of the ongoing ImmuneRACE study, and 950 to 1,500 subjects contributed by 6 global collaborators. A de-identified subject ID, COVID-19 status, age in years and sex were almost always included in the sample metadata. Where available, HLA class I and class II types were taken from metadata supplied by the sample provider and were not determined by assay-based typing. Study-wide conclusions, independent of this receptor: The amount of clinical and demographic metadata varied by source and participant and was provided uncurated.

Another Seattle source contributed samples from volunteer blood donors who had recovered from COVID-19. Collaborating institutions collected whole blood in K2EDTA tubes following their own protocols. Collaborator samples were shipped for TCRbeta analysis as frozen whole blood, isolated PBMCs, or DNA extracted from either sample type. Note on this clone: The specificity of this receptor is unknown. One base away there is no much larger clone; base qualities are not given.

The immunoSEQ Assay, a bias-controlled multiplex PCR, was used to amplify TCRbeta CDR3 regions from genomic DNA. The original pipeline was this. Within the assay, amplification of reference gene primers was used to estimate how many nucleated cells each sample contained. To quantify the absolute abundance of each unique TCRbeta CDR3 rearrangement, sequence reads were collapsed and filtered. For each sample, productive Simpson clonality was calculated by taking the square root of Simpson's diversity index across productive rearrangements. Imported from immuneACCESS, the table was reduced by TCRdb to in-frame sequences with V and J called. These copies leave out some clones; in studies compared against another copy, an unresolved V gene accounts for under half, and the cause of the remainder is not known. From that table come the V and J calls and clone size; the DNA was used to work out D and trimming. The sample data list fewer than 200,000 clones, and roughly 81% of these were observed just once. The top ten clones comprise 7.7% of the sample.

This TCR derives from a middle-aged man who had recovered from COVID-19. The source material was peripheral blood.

The CDR3 is CASSYSNRVAKNIQYF. Read as DNA, the sequence is TGTGCCAGCAGTTACTCGAACCGGGTAGCCAAAAACATTCAGTACTTC. Here the chain combines TRBV6-2 or TRBV6-3 and TRBJ2-4; no confident D gene assignment can be made. The cysteine opens and the phenylalanine closes a CDR3 of 16 amino acids. Only the CDR3 region is kept as DNA, spanning 48 bases read in frame from base 1. The germline ends are 9 bases apart after V is trimmed by 0 bases and J by 0 bases. CDR1 and CDR2, looked up from the germline V gene, are MNHEY and SVGEGT.